Here is one TCR beta chain with its context. Other nucleotide sequences in the sample specify the same CDR3. Assay: immunoSEQ multiplex PCR; the TCRdb copy retains only in-frame clones and omits some. This table holds around 150,000 clones, roughly 85% found once. This specimen comes from a study of blood T cell repertoires in COVID-19. The germline V gene encodes CDR1 SGHAT and CDR2 FQNNGV. This CDR3 has 14 amino acids. The trim removed 1 base at V and 2 bases at J, leaving 1 base unmatched. What was sequenced was peripheral blood. The chain has TRBV11-2 and TRBJ2-7; 8 nucleotides agree with TRBD1. This clonotype was obtained from a woman in her sixties or seventies with COVID-19, enrolled during active disease. The CDR3 DNA reads as TGTGCCAGCAGCTTAGGGACAGGGCCCTACGAGCAGTACTTC. It encodes CASSLGTGPYEQYF.